The text below deals with one T cell receptor (beta chain). Its specificity is unknown. Produced via immunoSEQ multiplex PCR; TCRdb's table is partial and in-frame only. The sample records some 96,000 clones, about nine tenths being singletons. This CDR3 is built from 20 residues. The germline V gene has CDR1 SGHTA and CDR2 FQGNSA. The J segment lost 1 base and the V segment lost 0 bases, leaving 12 bases of the junction unmatched. The record originates from a study of PD-1 blockade in classical Hodgkin lymphoma. General study results and limits: There was a significant rise in CD4+ TCR diversity by C4D1, with no such rise for CD8+. Exclusion applied to patients who initiated nivolumab less than 1 year following ASCT. Complete responders entered with baseline diversity on par with newly diagnosed patients, the results showed. The study reported lower baseline TCR diversity in newly diagnosed patients than in healthy donors.

Every patient relapsed after autologous stem cell transplantation, and brentuximab vedotin exposure varied. Here the sequenced sample was peripheral blood mononuclear cells (PBMCs), taken at baseline. V usage is TRBV7-2 and J usage is TRBJ2-5; 12 bases agree with TRBD2. This TCR was sampled from a human donor with classical Hodgkin lymphoma. The DNA for the CDR3 is TGTGCCAGCAGCTTAGCGCCAGCAAGAGGACTAGCGGGGACCCAAGAGACCCAGTACTTC. Encoded protein: CASSLAPARGLAGTQETQYF.